A selection of T cell receptor beta chains follows, all from one sample in a study of stem cell transplantation in POMP-related autoinflammatory disease. The table came from immunoSEQ multiplex PCR; TCRdb's copy has only in-frame clones and leaves some out. The sample consists of approximately 7,800 clones, roughly 85% of them appearing once. Specimen: CD8+ T cells from PBMCs, collected after stem cell transplantation. The source is a human patient with POMP-related autoinflammation and immune dysregulation (PRAID). Some T cells may be transferred from the graft donor. Both conserved end residues are part of each CDR3. The D gene is left open where the match is weak. Some rows mark clone size as missing; the rest say once, few, many or name a class of expanded clone.

j_call	v_call	d_call	clone_size	cdr3_aa	cdr3_nt
TRBJ2-2	TRBV7-2	.	.	CASSLTVAGELFF	TGTGCCAGCAGCTTAACCGTGGCCGGGGAGCTGTTTTTT
TRBJ2-1	TRBV27	.	once	CASARRVGGSYNEQFF	TGTGCCAGCGCACGAAGGGTCGGGGGCTCCTACAATGAGCAGTTCTTC
TRBJ2-5	TRBV7-7	TRBD2	.	CASSDRTSGGNQETQYF	TGTGCCAGCAGCGACCGGACTAGCGGGGGGAATCAAGAGACCCAGTACTTC
TRBJ1-6	TRBV6-6	.	once	CASRTVYNSPLHF	TGTGCCAGCAGGACGGTCTATAATTCACCCCTCCACTTT
TRBJ2-3	TRBV3-1/TRBV3-2	TRBD2	.	CASSSPGLAFPDTQYF	TGTGCCAGCAGCTCCCCGGGACTAGCGTTCCCAGATACGCAGTATTTT
TRBJ2-3	TRBV5-1	.	.	CASSLADTQYF	TGCGCCAGCAGCTTGGCTGATACGCAGTATTTT
TRBJ2-7	TRBV5-4	.	.	CASSAGTGSGYEQYF	TGTGCCAGCAGCGCCGGGACGGGGTCGGGCTACGAGCAGTACTTC
TRBJ1-1	TRBV4-2	.	.	CASSQVLNPENTEAFF	TGTGCCAGCAGCCAAGTTCTGAACCCGGAGAACACTGAAGCTTTCTTT
TRBJ2-7	TRBV9	TRBD2	.	CASPGASGSTHEQYF	TGTGCCAGCCCGGGGGCTAGCGGGAGTACCCACGAGCAGTACTTC
TRBJ1-2	TRBV6-5	.	.	CASSYSGHLRGGYTF	TGTGCCAGCAGTTACTCGGGACACCTGAGAGGTGGCTACACCTTC
TRBJ1-6	TRBV19	.	once	CASSVNPGLYNSPLHF	TGTGCCAGTAGTGTTAACCCGGGACTCTATAATTCACCCCTCCACTTT
TRBJ2-4	TRBV10-3	.	once	CAISLDSLNIQYF	TGTGCCATCTCTTTGGACAGTCTAAACATTCAGTACTTC
TRBJ1-4	TRBV4-1	TRBD1	.	CASSQEGQGAENEKLFF	TGCGCCAGCAGCCAAGAGGGACAGGGGGCAGAAAATGAAAAACTGTTTTTT
TRBJ2-7	TRBV28	.	.	CASSLIAELSYEQYF	TGTGCCAGCAGTTTAATAGCGGAGCTTTCCTACGAGCAGTACTTC
TRBJ1-2	TRBV6-2/TRBV6-3	.	.	CASSRRVFNYGYTF	TGTGCCAGCAGCCGCAGGGTTTTTAACTATGGCTACACCTTC
TRBJ1-1	TRBV14	.	.	CASSPNRLNTEAFF	TGTGCCAGCAGCCCCAATCGATTGAACACTGAAGCTTTCTTT